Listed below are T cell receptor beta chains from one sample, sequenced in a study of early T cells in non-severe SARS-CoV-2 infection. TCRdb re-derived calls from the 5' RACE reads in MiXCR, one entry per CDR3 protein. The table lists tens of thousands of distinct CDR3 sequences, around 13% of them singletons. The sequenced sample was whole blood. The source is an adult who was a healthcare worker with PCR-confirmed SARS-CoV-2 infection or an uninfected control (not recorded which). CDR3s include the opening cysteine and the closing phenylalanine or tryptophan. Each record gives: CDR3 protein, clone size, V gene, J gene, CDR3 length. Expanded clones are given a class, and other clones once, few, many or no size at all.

CATNQPREQYF	many	TRBV6-1	TRBJ2-7	11
CASQTQGTDTQYF	few	TRBV25-1	TRBJ2-3	13
CAWTRGQVNTEAFF	many	TRBV30	TRBJ1-1	14
CASSLRASGGYNEQFF	many	TRBV7-2	TRBJ2-1	16
CASTPSQGRLNQPQHF	many	TRBV6-2/TRBV6-3	TRBJ1-5	16
CASSYSMSDRVSNQPQHF	.	TRBV6-2/TRBV6-3	TRBJ1-5	18
CASAMGAGEIF	.	TRBV10-2	TRBJ2-1	11
CSYRDRENEQYF	.	TRBV29-1	TRBJ2-7	12
CASSDPRTGLTGELFF	.	TRBV12-3/TRBV12-4	TRBJ2-2	16
CASSQEGDTEAFF	many	TRBV23-1	TRBJ1-1	13
CASSKTGRGTEAFF	few	TRBV6-2/TRBV6-3	TRBJ1-1	14
CASTPGTTYGYTF	.	TRBV5-1	TRBJ1-2	13
CASSLGAGTGHGYAF	.	TRBV7-2	TRBJ1-2	15
CASGPWARENIQYF	.	TRBV2	TRBJ2-4	14
CASTAGYQPQHF	few	TRBV19	TRBJ1-5	12
CASSRDSIRDTQYF	many	TRBV3-1	TRBJ2-3	14
CASSFNRGINEKLFF	.	TRBV5-4	TRBJ1-4	15
CAISPGTGERNQPQHF	.	TRBV10-3	TRBJ1-5	16
CASSFGGEQFF	.	TRBV27	TRBJ2-1	11
CASMGEETQYF	.	TRBV2	TRBJ2-5	11
CASRLTGLKETQYF	few	TRBV12-3/TRBV12-4	TRBJ2-5	14
CASSPMVTEAFF	many	TRBV18	TRBJ1-1	12
CSVPSPVMNTEAFF	once	TRBV29-1	TRBJ1-1	14
CASSFESSYNEQFF	many	TRBV9	TRBJ2-1	14
CSARELVDWDEQFF	few	TRBV20-1	TRBJ2-1	14
CASLSGTGRSYEQYF	.	TRBV6-6	TRBJ2-7	15
CASSFTGAETQYF	.	TRBV7-2	TRBJ2-5	13
CAWTSLSYGYTF	.	TRBV30	TRBJ1-2	12
CASSQGTDLATDTQYF	.	TRBV3-1	TRBJ2-3	16
CASSLVLGQRTDTQYF	few	TRBV12-3/TRBV12-4	TRBJ2-3	16
CSVEDPQGANTEAFF	medium-sized	TRBV29-1	TRBJ1-1	15
CASSLSLLSGANVLTF	.	TRBV5-1	TRBJ2-6	16
CASSLGSWGQGKLFF	many	TRBV7-2	TRBJ1-4	15
CSARDPAGWSPLHF	.	TRBV20-1	TRBJ1-6	14
CSAGGASGVHNEQFF	few	TRBV20-1	TRBJ2-1	15
CATSSRAGSETQYF	.	TRBV15	TRBJ2-5	14
CASSLQRHSGNTIYF	few	TRBV13	TRBJ1-3	15
CSAREGTSSDNEQFF	.	TRBV20-1	TRBJ2-1	15
CASSVSLITYEQYF	many	TRBV2	TRBJ2-7	14
CASSLGQPYGYTF	.	TRBV7-2	TRBJ1-2	13
CASSPGWDTEAFF	.	TRBV18	TRBJ1-1	13
CASSFGDTEAFF	.	TRBV7-9	TRBJ1-1	12
CASSGGNRRITDTQYF	few	TRBV2	TRBJ2-3	16
CASSRTVMDEQYF	.	TRBV28	TRBJ2-7	13
CASGLAGADEQYF	once	TRBV3-1	TRBJ2-7	13
CAMEDRALNYGYTF	many	TRBV7-9	TRBJ1-2	14
CATGGGNIQETQYF	.	TRBV15	TRBJ2-5	14
CSASGWAGSGGQYF	many	TRBV20-1	TRBJ2-7	14
CSVMRGLDPRHYEQYF	.	TRBV29-1	TRBJ2-7	16
CASRTSGDSYNEQFF	few	TRBV5-1	TRBJ2-1	15
CASSEGQGRGYTF	many	TRBV2	TRBJ1-2	13
CASRLGTGGYEQYF	.	TRBV27	TRBJ2-7	14
CSVSRDNSPLHF	few	TRBV20-1	TRBJ1-6	12
CASTWTGGSGANVLTF	many	TRBV12-3/TRBV12-4	TRBJ2-6	16
CASSLGFNEKLFF	.	TRBV5-1	TRBJ1-4	13
CASSSDIYETQYF	many	TRBV7-7	TRBJ2-5	13
CASSRTGGGTEAFF	many	TRBV12-3/TRBV12-4	TRBJ1-1	14
CASSPTSPGMGYGYTF	many	TRBV18	TRBJ1-2	16
CASSPPQLAKNIQYF	many	TRBV7-9	TRBJ2-4	15